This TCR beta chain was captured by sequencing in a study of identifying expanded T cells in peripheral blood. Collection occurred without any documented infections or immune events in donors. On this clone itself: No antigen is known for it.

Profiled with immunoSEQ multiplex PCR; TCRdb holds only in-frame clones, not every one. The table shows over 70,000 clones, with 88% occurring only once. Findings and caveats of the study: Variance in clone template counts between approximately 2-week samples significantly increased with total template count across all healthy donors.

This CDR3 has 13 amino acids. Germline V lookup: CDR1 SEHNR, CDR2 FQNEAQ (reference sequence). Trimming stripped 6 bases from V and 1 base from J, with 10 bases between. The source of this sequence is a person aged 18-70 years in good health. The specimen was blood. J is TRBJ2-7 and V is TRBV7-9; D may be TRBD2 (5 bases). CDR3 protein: CASREGPSYEQYF. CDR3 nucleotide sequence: TGTGCCAGCAGAGAGGGCCCATCCTACGAGCAGTACTTC.